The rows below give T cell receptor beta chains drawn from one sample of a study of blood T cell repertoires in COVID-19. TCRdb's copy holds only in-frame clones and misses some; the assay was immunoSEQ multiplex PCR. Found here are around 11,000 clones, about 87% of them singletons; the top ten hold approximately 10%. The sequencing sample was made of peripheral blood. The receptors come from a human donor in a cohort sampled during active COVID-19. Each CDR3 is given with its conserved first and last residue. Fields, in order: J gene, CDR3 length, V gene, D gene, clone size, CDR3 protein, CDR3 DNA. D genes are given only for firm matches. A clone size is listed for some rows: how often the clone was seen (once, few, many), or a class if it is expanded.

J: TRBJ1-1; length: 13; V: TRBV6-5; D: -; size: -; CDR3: CASSLASFTEAFF; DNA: TGTGCCAGCAGTTTGGCTAGTTTCACTGAAGCTTTCTTT
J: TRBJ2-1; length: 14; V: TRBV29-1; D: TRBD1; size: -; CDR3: CSVGGDSSYNEQFF; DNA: TGCAGCGTTGGTGGGGACAGCTCCTACAATGAGCAGTTCTTC
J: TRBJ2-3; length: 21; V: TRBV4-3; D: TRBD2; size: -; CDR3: CASSQENMASGADGGTDTQYF; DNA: TGCGCCAGCAGCCAAGAGAATATGGCTAGCGGGGCAGACGGGGGCACAGATACGCAGTATTTT
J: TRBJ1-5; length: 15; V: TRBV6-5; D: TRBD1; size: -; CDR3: CASSGGQGASQPQHF; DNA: TGTGCCAGCAGCGGGGGACAGGGGGCCTCTCAGCCCCAGCATTTT
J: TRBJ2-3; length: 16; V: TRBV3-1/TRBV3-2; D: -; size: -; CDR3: CASSQVSGGDTDTQYF; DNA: TGTGCCAGCAGCCAAGTTTCCGGGGGAGACACAGATACGCAGTATTTT
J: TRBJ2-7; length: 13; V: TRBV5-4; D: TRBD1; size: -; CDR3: CASSPVTGDEQYF; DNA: TGTGCCAGCAGCCCGGTGACAGGGGACGAGCAGTACTTC
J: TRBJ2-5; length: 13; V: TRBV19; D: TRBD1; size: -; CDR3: CASSRTGQETQYF; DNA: TGTGCCAGTAGCCGGACAGGCCAAGAGACCCAGTACTTC
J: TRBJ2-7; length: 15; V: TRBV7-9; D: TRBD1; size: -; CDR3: CASSPARDRVYEQYF; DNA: TGTGCCAGCAGCCCCGCCCGGGACAGGGTTTACGAGCAGTACTTC
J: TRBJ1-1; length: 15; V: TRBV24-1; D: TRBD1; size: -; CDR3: CATSDPGTGDTEAFF; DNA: TGTGCCACCAGTGATCCCGGGACAGGGGACACTGAAGCTTTCTTT
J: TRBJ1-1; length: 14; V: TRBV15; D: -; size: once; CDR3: CATSRAGAGTEAFF; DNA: TGTGCCACCAGCAGAGCAGGGGCTGGGACTGAAGCTTTCTTT
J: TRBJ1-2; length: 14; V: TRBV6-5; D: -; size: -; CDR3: CASSYSEGSYGYTF; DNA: TGTGCCAGCAGTTACTCAGAGGGAAGCTATGGCTACACCTTC
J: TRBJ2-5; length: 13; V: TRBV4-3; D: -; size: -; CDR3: CASSQREQETQYF; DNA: TGCGCCAGCAGCCAACGGGAACAAGAGACCCAGTACTTC
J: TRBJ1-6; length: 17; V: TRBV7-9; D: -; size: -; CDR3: CASSSLRGAGRGSPLHF; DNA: TGTGCCAGCAGCTCCCTGCGTGGGGCGGGACGAGGGTCACCCCTCCACTTT
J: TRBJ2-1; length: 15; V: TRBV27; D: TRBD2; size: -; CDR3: CASSLGGGPYNEQFF; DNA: TGTGCCAGCAGTTTGGGCGGGGGTCCCTACAATGAGCAGTTCTTC
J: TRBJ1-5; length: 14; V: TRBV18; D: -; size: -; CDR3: CASSPGHINQPQHF; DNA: TGTGCCAGCTCACCCGGACACATCAATCAGCCCCAGCATTTT
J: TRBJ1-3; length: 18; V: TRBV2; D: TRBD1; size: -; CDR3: CANVPGQGRSFSGNTIYF; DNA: TGTGCCAACGTCCCCGGACAGGGGCGTTCCTTCTCTGGAAACACCATATATTTT
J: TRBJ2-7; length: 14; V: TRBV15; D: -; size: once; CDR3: CATSRDTGEDEQYF; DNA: TGTGCCACCAGCAGAGATACAGGGGAGGACGAGCAGTACTTC
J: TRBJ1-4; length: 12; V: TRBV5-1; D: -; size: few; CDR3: CASSNSYEKLFF; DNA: TGCGCCAGCAGCAACAGCTATGAAAAACTGTTTTTT
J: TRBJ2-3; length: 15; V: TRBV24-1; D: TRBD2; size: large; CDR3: CATSASGGVGDTQYF; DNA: TGTGCCACCTCGGCTAGCGGGGGGGTTGGAGATACGCAGTATTTT
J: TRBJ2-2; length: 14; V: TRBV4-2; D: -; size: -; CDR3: CASSKGRGWIELFF; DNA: TGTGCCAGCAGCAAAGGGAGAGGGTGGATTGAGCTGTTTTTT
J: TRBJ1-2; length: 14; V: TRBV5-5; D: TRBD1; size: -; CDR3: CASSSRQGPEGYTF; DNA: TGTGCCAGCAGCTCCAGACAGGGGCCTGAGGGCTACACCTTC
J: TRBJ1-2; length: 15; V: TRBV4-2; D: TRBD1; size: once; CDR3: CASSLRDRSTYGYTF; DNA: TGTGCCAGCAGCTTGCGGGACAGGTCGACCTATGGCTACACCTTC
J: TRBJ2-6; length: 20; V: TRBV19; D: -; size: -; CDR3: CASSSRTGTSGGTGANVLTF; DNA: TGTGCCAGTAGTTCCCGGACCGGGACATCCGGAGGTACAGGGGCCAACGTCCTGACTTTC
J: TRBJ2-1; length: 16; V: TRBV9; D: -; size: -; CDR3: CASSVGPSRQTNEQFF; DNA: TGTGCCAGCAGCGTAGGGCCATCGAGACAGACAAATGAGCAGTTCTTC
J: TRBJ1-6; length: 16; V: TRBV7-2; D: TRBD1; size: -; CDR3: CASSPALTGGYSPLHF; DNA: TGTGCCAGCAGCCCCGCTCTGACAGGGGGGTATTCACCCCTCCACTTT
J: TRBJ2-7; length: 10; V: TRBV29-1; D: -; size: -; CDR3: CSALTVEQYF; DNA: TGCAGCGCCCTTACTGTCGAGCAGTACTTC
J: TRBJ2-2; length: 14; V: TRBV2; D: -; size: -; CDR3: CASSGTTNTGELFF; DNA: TGTGCCAGCAGTGGGACTACGAACACCGGGGAGCTGTTTTTT
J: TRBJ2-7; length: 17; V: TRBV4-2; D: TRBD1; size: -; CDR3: CASSQDSPRTGGYEQYF; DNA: TGTGCCAGCAGCCAAGATTCTCCCCGGACAGGGGGCTACGAGCAGTACTTC
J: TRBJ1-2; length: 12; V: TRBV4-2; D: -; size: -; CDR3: CASSSRGDGYTF; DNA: TGTGCCAGCAGCTCGCGCGGGGATGGCTACACCTTC
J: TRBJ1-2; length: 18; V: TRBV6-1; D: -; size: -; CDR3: CASSEDRDMRAPFYGYTF; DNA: TGTGCCAGCAGTGAGGATAGGGACATGCGAGCCCCTTTCTATGGCTACACCTTC
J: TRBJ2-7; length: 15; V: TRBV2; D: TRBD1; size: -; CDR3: CASSGPDRGAYEQYF; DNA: TGTGCCAGCAGCGGGCCGGACAGGGGGGCCTACGAGCAGTACTTC
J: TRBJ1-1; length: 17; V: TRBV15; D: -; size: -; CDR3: CATSRPSGEAANTEAFF; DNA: TGTGCCACCAGCAGGCCTTCAGGAGAAGCGGCGAACACTGAAGCTTTCTTT
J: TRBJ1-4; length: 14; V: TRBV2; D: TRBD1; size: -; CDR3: CASRNRGRNEKLFF; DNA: TGTGCCAGCAGGAACAGGGGGCGAAATGAAAAACTGTTTTTT
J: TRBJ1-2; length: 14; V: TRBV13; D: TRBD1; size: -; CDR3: CASSLGQADYGYTF; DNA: TGTGCCAGCAGCCTCGGACAGGCGGACTATGGCTACACCTTC
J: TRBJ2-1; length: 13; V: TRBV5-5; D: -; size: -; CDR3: CASTPDGSDEQFF; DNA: TGTGCCAGCACGCCCGATGGGAGCGATGAGCAGTTCTTC
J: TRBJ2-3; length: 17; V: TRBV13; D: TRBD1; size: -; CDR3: CASSSTGGRVSTDTQYF; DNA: TGTGCCAGCAGCTCTACAGGGGGCAGGGTTAGCACAGATACGCAGTATTTT
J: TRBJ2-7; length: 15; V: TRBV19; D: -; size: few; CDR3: CASSDHRGVGYEQYF; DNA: TGTGCCAGTAGTGATCATCGCGGGGTAGGGTACGAGCAGTACTTC
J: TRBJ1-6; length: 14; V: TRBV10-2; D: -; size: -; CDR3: CASSRGRLGSPLHF; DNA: TGCGCCAGCAGTAGAGGGAGGTTAGGTTCACCCCTCCACTTT
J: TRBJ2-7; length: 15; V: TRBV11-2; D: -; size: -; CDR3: CASSLEFPGGYEQYF; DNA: TGTGCCAGCAGCTTAGAATTCCCCGGCGGGTACGAGCAGTACTTC
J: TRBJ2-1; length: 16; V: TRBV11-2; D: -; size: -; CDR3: CASSLGAGGNVNEQFF; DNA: TGTGCCAGCAGCTTAGGGGCAGGGGGGAATGTGAATGAGCAGTTCTTC
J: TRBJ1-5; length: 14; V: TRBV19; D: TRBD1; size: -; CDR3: CASTRTGVIQPQHF; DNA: TGTGCCAGTACGAGGACAGGGGTGATTCAGCCCCAGCATTTT
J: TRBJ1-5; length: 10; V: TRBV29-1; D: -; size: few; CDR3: CSVGDQPQHF; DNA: TGCAGCGTTGGAGATCAGCCCCAGCATTTT
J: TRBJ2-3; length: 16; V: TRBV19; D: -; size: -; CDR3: CASSIDRGSWTDTQYF; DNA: TGTGCCAGTAGTATAGACAGGGGATCGTGGACAGATACGCAGTATTTT
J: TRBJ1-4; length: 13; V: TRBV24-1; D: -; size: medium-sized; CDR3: CATSDLEGEKLFF; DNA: TGTGCCACCAGTGATTTGGAGGGTGAAAAACTGTTTTTT
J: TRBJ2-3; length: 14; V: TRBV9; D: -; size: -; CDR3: CASSRARSADTQYF; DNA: TGTGCCAGCAGCCGTGCTAGATCCGCAGATACGCAGTATTTT
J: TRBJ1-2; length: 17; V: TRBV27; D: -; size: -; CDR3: CASSLSKLWAPTNGYTF; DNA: TGTGCCAGCAGTTTATCTAAGTTGTGGGCACCGACGAATGGCTACACCTTC
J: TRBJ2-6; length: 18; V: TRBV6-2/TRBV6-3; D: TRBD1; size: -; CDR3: CASSDPPGQAAGANVLTF; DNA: TGTGCCAGCAGTGACCCCCCGGGACAGGCTGCTGGGGCCAACGTCCTGACTTTC
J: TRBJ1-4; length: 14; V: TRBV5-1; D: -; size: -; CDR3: CASSLDRASEKLFF; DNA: TGCGCCAGCAGCTTGGACAGGGCGAGTGAAAAACTGTTTTTT
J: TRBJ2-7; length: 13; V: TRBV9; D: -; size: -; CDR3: CASSVGVSYEQYF; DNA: TGTGCCAGCAGCGTAGGAGTCTCCTACGAGCAGTACTTC
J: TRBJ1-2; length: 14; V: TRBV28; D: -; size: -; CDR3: CASSFSGDLYGYTF; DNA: TGTGCCAGCAGTTTTTCAGGGGATCTTTATGGCTACACCTTC
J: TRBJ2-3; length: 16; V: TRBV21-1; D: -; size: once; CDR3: CASSRSGLALTDTQYF; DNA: TGTGCCAGCAGCAGATCAGGACTAGCTCTCACAGATACGCAGTATTTT